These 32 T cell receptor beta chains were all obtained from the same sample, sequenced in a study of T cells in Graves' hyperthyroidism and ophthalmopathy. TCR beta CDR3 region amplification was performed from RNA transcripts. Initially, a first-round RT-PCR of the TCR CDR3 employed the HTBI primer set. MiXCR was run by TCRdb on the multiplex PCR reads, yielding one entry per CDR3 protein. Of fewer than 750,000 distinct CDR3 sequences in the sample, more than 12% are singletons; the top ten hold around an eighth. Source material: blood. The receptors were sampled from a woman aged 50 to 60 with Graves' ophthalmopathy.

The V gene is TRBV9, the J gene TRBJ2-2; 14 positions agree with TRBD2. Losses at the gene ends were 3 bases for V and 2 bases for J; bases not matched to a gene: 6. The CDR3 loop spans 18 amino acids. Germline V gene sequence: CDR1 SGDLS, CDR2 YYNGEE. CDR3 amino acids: CASSETGTSGRNTGELFF. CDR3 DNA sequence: TGTGCCAGCAGCGAAACCGGGACTAGCGGGAGAAACACCGGGGAGCTGTTTTTT.

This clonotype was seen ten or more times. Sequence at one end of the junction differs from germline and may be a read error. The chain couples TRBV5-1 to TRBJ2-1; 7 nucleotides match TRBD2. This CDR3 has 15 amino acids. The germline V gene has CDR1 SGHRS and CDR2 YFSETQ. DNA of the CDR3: TGTGCCAGCAGCTTCCCGGGGGGCTCCTACAATGAGCAGTTCTTC. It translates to CASSFPGGSYNEQFF.

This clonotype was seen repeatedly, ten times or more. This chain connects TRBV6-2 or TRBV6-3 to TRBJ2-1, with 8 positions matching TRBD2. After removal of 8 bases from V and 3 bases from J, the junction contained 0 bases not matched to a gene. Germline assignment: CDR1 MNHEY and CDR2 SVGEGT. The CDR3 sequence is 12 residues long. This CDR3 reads CASGTSYNEQFF. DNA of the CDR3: TGTGCCAGCGGGACTAGCTACAATGAGCAGTTCTTC.

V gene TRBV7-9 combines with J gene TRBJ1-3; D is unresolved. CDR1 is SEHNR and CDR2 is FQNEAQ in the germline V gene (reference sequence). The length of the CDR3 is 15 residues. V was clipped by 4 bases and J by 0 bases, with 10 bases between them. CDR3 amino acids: CASSYGRASGNTIYF. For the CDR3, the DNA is TGTGCCAGCAGCTACGGTAGAGCCTCTGGAAACACCATATATTTT.

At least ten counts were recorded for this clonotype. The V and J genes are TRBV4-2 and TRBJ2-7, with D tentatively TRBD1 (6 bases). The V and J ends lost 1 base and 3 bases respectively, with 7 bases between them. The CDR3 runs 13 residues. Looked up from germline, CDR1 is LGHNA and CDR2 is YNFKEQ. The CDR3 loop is CASSQGQDYEQYF. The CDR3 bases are TGTGCCAGCAGCCAAGGACAGGACTACGAGCAGTACTTC.

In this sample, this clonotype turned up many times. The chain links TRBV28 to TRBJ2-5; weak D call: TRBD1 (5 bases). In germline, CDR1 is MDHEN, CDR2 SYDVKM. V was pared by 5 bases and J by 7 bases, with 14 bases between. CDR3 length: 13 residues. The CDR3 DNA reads TGTGCCAGCAGTATCAGGGAAGGTGTGACCCAGTACTTC. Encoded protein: CASSIREGVTQYF. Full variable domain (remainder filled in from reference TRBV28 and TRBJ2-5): DVKVTQSSRYLVKRTGEKVFLECVQDMDHENMFWYRQDPGLGLRLIYFSYDVKMKEKGDIPEGYSVSREKKERFSLILESASTNQTSMYLCASSIREGVTQYFGPGTRLLVL.

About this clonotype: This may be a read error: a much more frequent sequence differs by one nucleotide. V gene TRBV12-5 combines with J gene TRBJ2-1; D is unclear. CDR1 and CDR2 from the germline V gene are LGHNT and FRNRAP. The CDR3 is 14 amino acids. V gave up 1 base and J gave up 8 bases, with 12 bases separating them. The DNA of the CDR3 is TGTGCTAGTGGTTTGGCCCCAGGCGCTTATGAGCAGTTCTTC. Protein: CASGLAPGAYEQFF.

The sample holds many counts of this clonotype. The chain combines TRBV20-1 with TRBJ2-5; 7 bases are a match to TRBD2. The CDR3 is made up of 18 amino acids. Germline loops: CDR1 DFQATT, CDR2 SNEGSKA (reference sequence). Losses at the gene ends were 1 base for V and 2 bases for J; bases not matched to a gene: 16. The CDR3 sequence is CSARVWGERGGEQETQYF. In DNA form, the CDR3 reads TGCAGTGCTAGAGTTTGGGGGGAACGGGGAGGGGAGCAAGAGACCCAGTACTTC.

The CDR3 reads CASSDSAGEENEQFF. CDR3 nucleotides: TGTGCCAGCAGTGACTCGGCAGGGGAAGAAAATGAGCAGTTCTTC. The chain uses TRBV6-4 and TRBJ2-1; a weak D match, TRBD1 (6 bases). The CDR3 has 15 amino acids. V lost 0 bases and J 7 bases, leaving 13 bases between the germline ends. CDR1 and CDR2 from the germline V gene are MRHNA and SNTAGT.

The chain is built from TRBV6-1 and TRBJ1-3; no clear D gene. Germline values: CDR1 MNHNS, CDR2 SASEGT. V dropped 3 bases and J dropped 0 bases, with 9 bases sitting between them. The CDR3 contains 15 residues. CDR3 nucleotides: TGTGCCAGCAGTGATTTCCTGGGCTCTGGAAACACCATATATTTT. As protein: CASSDFLGSGNTIYF.

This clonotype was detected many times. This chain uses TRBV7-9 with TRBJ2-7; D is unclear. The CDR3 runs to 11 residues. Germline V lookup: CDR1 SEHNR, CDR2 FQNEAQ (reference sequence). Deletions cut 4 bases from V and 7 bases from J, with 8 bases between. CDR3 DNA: TGTGCCAGCAGCTCGGACCTAGAGCAGTACTTC. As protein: CASSSDLEQYF.

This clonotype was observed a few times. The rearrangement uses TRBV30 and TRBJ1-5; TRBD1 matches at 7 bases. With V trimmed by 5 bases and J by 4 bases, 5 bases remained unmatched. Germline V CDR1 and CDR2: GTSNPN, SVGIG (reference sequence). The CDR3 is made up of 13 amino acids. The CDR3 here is CAWAGGDNQPQHF. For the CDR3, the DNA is TGTGCCTGGGCAGGGGGTGATAATCAGCCCCAGCATTTT.

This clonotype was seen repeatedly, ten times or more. CDR3 coding DNA: TGTGCCAGCAGCTTATTACAGGGGGCAACTGAAGCTTTCTTT. Its translation: CASSLLQGATEAFF. The chain links TRBV7-9 to TRBJ1-1, with 9 bases lining up with TRBD1. The CDR3 has 14 amino acids. V lost 2 bases and J lost 5; bases outside the gene matches: 3. Germline values: CDR1 SEHNR, CDR2 FQNEAQ (reference sequence).

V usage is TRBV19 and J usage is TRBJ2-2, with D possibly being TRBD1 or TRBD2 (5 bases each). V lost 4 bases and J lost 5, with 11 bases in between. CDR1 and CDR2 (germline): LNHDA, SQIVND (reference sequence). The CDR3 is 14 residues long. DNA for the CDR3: TGTGCCAGTAGTACCAGGGACCATACCGGGGAGCTGTTTTTT. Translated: CASSTRDHTGELFF.

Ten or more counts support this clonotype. The CDR3 is CASSLHTNEQFF. The CDR3 bases are TGTGCCAGCAGCCTACACACCAATGAGCAGTTCTTC. This sequence joins TRBV5-5 and TRBJ2-1, with no clear D. The V gene lost 4 bases and the J gene lost 6 bases, with 8 bases spanning the gap. Germline CDR1 and CDR2: SGHKS and YYEKEE (reference sequence). The CDR3 runs 12 residues.

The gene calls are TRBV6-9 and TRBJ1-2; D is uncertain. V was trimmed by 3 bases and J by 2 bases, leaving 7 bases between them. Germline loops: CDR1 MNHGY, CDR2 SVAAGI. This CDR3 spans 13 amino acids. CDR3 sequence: CASSYSQNYGYTF. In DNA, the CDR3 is TGTGCCAGCAGTTACTCGCAAAACTATGGCTACACCTTC.

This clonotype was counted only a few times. The DNA of the CDR3 is TGTGCCAGCAGTTTAGGGGGGGTTTCAGCCTATAATTCACCCCTCCACTTT. This gives the protein CASSLGGVSAYNSPLHF. This rearrangement joins TRBV28 to TRBJ1-6; TRBD1 is a possible D gene (5 bases). The germline CDR1 and CDR2 sequences are MDHEN and SYDVKM. There are 17 residues in the CDR3. V lost 2 bases and J lost 2, with 13 bases in between. The variable domain in full, with the rest retrieved from reference TRBV28 and TRBJ1-6, is DVKVTQSSRYLVKRTGEKVFLECVQDMDHENMFWYRQDPGLGLRLIYFSYDVKMKEKGDIPEGYSVSREKKERFSLILESASTNQTSMYLCASSLGGVSAYNSPLHFGNGTRLTVT.

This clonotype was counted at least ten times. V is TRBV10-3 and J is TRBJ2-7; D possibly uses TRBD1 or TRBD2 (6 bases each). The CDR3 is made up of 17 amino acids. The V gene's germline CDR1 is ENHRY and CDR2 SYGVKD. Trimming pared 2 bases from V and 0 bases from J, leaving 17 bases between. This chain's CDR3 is CAISEPHRDFGSYEQYF. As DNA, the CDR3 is TGTGCCATCAGTGAGCCACACAGGGACTTTGGCTCCTACGAGCAGTACTTC.

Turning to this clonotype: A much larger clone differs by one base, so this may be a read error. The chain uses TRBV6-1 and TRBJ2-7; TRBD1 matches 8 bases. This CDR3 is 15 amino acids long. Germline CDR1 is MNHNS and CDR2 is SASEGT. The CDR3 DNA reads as TGTGCCAGCACCGCTTTAGACAGGGGACCCTACGAGCGGTACTTC. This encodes CASTALDRGPYERYF.

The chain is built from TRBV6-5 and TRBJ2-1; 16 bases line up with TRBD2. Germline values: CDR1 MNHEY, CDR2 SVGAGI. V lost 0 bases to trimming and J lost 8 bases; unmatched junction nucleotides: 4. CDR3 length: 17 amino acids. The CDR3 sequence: CASSYSGLAGGPHEQFF. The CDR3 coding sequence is TGTGCCAGCAGTTACTCGGGACTAGCGGGAGGGCCGCATGAGCAGTTCTTC.

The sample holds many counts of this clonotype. In DNA form, the CDR3 reads TGTGCCAGCAGACAGGGGCCCACTGAAGCTTTCTTT. It codes for CASRQGPTEAFF. The V and J genes are TRBV2 and TRBJ1-1, with TRBD1 identical over 7 bases. The CDR3 is 12 amino acids. From germline, CDR1 is SNHLY and CDR2 FYNNEI. Losses at the gene ends were 6 bases for V and 4 bases for J; bases not matched to a gene: 2.

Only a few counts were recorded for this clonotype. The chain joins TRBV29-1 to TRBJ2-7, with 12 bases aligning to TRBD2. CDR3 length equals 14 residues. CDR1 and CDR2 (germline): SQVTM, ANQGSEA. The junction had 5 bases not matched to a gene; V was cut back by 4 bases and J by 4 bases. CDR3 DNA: TGCAGCGTTGCTCTAGCGGGAGGGCCATACGAGCAGTACTTC. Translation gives CSVALAGGPYEQYF.

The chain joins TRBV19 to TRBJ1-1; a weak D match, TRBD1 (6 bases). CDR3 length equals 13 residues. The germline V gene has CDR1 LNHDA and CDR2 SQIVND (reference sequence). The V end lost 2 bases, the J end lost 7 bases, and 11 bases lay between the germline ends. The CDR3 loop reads CASSIREGVEAFF. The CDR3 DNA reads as TGTGCCAGTAGTATAAGGGAGGGGGTTGAAGCTTTCTTT.

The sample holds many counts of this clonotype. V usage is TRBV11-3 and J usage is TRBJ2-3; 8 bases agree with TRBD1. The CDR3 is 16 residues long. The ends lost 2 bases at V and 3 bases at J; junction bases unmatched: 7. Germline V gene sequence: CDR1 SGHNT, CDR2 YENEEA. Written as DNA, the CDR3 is TGTGCCAGCAGCTTATGGGGGCACAGGGGGACAGATACGCAGTATTTT. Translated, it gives CASSLWGHRGTDTQYF.

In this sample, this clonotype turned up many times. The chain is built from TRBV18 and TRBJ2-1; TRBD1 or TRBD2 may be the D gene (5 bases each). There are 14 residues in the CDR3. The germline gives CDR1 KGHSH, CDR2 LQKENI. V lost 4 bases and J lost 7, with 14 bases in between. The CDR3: CASSRAGRGNEQFF. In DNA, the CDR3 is TGTGCCAGCTCACGGGCAGGGAGAGGAAATGAGCAGTTCTTC.

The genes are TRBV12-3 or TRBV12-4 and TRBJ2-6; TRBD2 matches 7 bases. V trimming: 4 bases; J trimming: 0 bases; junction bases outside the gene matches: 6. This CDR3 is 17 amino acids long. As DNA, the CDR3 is TGTGCCAGCAGTTATGCGGGAGTCCCCTCTGGGGCCAACGTCCTGACTTTC. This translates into CASSYAGVPSGANVLTF.

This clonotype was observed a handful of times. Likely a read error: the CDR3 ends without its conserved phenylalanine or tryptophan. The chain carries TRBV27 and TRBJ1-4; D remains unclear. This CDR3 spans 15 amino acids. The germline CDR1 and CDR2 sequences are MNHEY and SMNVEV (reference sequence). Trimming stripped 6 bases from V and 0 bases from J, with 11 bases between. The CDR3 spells CASRSDGATNEKLFS. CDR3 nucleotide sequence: TGTGCCAGCAGGTCAGACGGTGCAACTAATGAAAAACTGTTTTCT.

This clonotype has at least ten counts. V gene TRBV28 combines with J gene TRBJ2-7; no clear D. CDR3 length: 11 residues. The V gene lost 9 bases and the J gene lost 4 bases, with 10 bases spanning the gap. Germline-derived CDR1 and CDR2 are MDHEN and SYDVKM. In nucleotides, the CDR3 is TGTGCCAGTAGAATCCGTTACGAGCAGTACTTC. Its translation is CASRIRYEQYF.

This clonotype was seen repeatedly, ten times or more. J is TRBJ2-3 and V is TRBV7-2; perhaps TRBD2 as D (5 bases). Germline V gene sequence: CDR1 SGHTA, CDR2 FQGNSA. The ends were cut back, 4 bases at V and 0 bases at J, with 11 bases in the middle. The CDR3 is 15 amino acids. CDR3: CASSSLVKSTDTQYF. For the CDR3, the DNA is TGTGCCAGCAGCTCACTAGTTAAAAGCACAGATACGCAGTATTTT. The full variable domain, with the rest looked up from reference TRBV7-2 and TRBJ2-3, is GAGVSQSPSNKVTEKGKDVELRCDPISGHTALYWYRQSLGQGLEFLIYFQGNSAPDKSGLPSDRFSAERTGGSVSTLTIQRTQQEDSAVYLCASSSLVKSTDTQYFGPGTRLTVL.

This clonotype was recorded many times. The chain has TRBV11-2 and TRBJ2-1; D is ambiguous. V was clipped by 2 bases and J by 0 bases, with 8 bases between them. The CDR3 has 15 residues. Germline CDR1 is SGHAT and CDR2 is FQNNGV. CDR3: CASSLNSNSYNEQFF. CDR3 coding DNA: TGTGCCAGCAGCTTAAACTCTAACTCCTACAATGAGCAGTTCTTC. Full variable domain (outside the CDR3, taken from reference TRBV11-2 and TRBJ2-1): EAGVAQSPRYKIIEKRQSVAFWCNPISGHATLYWYQQILGQGPKLLIQFQNNGVVDDSQLPKDRFSAERLKGVDSTLKIQPAKLEDSAVYLCASSLNSNSYNEQFFGPGTRLTVL.

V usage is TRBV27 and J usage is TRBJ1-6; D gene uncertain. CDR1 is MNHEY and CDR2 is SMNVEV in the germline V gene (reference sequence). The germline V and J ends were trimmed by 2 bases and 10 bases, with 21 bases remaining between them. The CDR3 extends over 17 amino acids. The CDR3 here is CASSLGQLQPPRSPLHF. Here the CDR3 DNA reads TGTGCCAGCAGTTTAGGGCAACTCCAGCCGCCTAGGTCACCCCTCCACTTT.

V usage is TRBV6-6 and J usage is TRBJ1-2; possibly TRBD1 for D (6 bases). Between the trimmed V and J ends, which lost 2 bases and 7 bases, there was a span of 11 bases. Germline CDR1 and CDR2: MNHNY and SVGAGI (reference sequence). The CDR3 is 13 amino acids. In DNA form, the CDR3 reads TGTGCCAGCAGTTACCGGGACACAGGTGGCTACACCTTC. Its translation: CASSYRDTGGYTF.